Listed here are 14 T cell receptor beta chains from one sample, sequenced in a study of patients and donors after allogeneic stem cell transplantation. TCRdb processed the RT-PCR reads anew with MiXCR; each CDR3 protein has one entry. The table shows over 350,000 distinct CDR3 sequences, with 16% occurring only once. Sequenced input: blood, either unsorted or a sorted T cell fraction (not recorded which). Receptors originate from a human donor who was either an allogeneic HSCT recipient or a stem cell or donor lymphocyte infusion donor (not recorded which). It is not recorded whose cells these are; they may come from a transplant donor.

The V and J genes are TRBV4-3 and TRBJ1-2, with D hard to call. The CDR3 is made up of 15 amino acids. The V end was cut by 1 base, the J end by 3 bases, with 12 bases between. The germline CDR1 and CDR2 sequences are LGHNA and YSLEER. CDR3 in DNA: TGCGCCAGCAGCCAAGTGAAGAAACAGCACTATGGCTACACCTTC. Residues: CASSQVKKQHYGYTF.

This chain uses TRBV24-1 with TRBJ2-1; no clear D gene. Per the germline V gene, CDR1 is KGHDR and CDR2 is SFDVKD. This CDR3 region has 16 residues. With 0 bases removed from V and 7 bases from J, the gap between germline ends came to 15 bases. CDR3 nucleotides: TGTGCCACCAGTGATTTGGAGACGGGCTACCGGAATGAGCAGTTCTTC. Residues: CATSDLETGYRNEQFF.

The V gene is TRBV4-2, the J gene TRBJ2-3, with D perhaps matching TRBD2 (6 bases). This CDR3 region has 15 residues. Germline CDR1 and CDR2: LGHNA and YNFKEQ. V lost 1 base to trimming and J lost 8 bases, with 16 bases between them. For the CDR3, the DNA is TGTGCCAGCAGCCAAGGCGGTAGGGAGGAGGGTACGCAGTATTTT. It encodes CASSQGGREEGTQYF.

In DNA, the CDR3 is TGCGCCAGCAGCCAAGTGAGGTGGTTCAGGGGAGGTCAGCCCCAGCATTTT. Protein sequence: CASSQVRWFRGGQPQHF. This chain uses TRBV4-1 with TRBJ1-5; D is possibly TRBD1 (6 bases). The CDR3 totals 17 residues. V dropped 1 base and J dropped 6 bases, with 19 bases sitting between them. CDR1 and CDR2 (germline): MGHRA, YSYEKL.

The J gene is TRBJ1-1, the V gene TRBV12-3 or TRBV12-4, with D unclear. Trimming took 3 bases from V and 3 from J, leaving 14 bases between them. This CDR3 has 15 amino acids. In DNA form, the CDR3 reads TGTGCCAGCAGTTTTCGTTCAACCGGAGACACTGAAGCTTTCTTT. Amino acid sequence: CASSFRSTGDTEAFF.

This chain's CDR3 is CASSLQLATNEKLFF. As DNA, the CDR3 is TGCGCCAGCAGCTTACAACTTGCAACTAATGAAAAACTGTTTTTT. This chain links TRBV5-1 with TRBJ1-4; D remains ambiguous. This CDR3 region has 15 residues. Trimming stripped 2 bases from V and 0 bases from J, with 8 bases between. Germline V gene lookup returns CDR1 SGHRS and CDR2 YFSETQ. The full variable domain, with the rest looked up from reference TRBV5-1 and TRBJ1-4, is KAGVTQTPRYLIKTRGQQVTLSCSPISGHRSVSWYQQTPGQGLQFLFEYFSETQRNKGNFPGRFSGRQFSNSRSEMNVSTLELGDSALYLCASSLQLATNEKLFFGSGTQLSVL.

The chain is built from TRBV12-3 or TRBV12-4 and TRBJ2-6; the D is unclear. This CDR3 spans 17 amino acids. V dropped 7 bases and J dropped 2 bases, with 18 bases sitting between them. Written as DNA, the CDR3 is TGTGCCAGCAACGAAGACTGGCCTCTCCCTGGGGCCAACGTCCTGACTTTC. As protein: CASNEDWPLPGANVLTF.

The chain combines TRBV12-3 or TRBV12-4 with TRBJ2-5; no firm D call. V gave up 3 bases and J gave up 2 bases, with 16 bases separating them. The CDR3 is made up of 16 amino acids. Here the CDR3 DNA reads TGTGCCAGCAGTTTTTCCTACCCCTGGGGTCAAGAGACCCAGTACTTC. Its protein product is CASSFSYPWGQETQYF.

This clonotype showed up many times. V usage is TRBV12-3 or TRBV12-4 and J usage is TRBJ2-1; D is unclear. Trimming pared 3 bases from V and 8 bases from J, leaving 11 bases between. The CDR3 contains 13 residues. As DNA, the CDR3 is TGTGCCAGCAGTTTTGAACCGATCGATGAGCAGTTCTTC. As protein: CASSFEPIDEQFF.

Only a few counts were recorded for this clonotype. The rearrangement joins TRBV12-5 to TRBJ1-5; D gene unclear. V shed 3 bases and J shed 0 bases, with 21 bases lying between them. The length of the CDR3 is 19 residues. The germline gives CDR1 LGHNT, CDR2 FRNRAP. CDR3: CASGFPTAREGDSNQPQHF. In nucleotides, the CDR3 is TGTGCTAGTGGTTTCCCCACCGCGAGGGAGGGCGATAGCAATCAGCCCCAGCATTTT.

V gene TRBV6-1 combines with J gene TRBJ2-1, with TRBD1 matching over 11 bases. Germline V CDR1 and CDR2: MNHNS, SASEGT. Trimming removed 6 bases from V and 10 bases from J; junction bases left unmatched: 5. CDR3 length: 13 residues. In DNA, the CDR3 is TGTGCCAGCAGAACCAGGACAGGGGGCGAGCAGTTCTTC. Protein: CASRTRTGGEQFF.

This clonotype was seen a few times. The J gene is TRBJ2-2, the V gene TRBV12-3 or TRBV12-4, with 8 nucleotides matching TRBD1. V lost 5 bases, J lost 3 bases, and 5 bases stayed unmatched. The length of the CDR3 is 15 residues. CDR3 protein: CASSPGQGHTGELFF. CDR3 bases: TGTGCCAGCAGTCCCGGACAGGGACACACCGGGGAGCTGTTTTTT.

In its sample, this clonotype was seen a few times. This rearrangement joins TRBV3-1 to TRBJ2-2, with unresolved D. This CDR3 has 13 residues. CDR1 and CDR2 from the germline V gene are LGHDT and YNNKEL (reference sequence). The germline V and J ends were trimmed by 0 bases and 2 bases, with 1 base remaining between them. CDR3: CASSQDNTGELFF. CDR3 nucleotide sequence: TGTGCCAGCAGCCAAGATAACACCGGGGAGCTGTTTTTT.

The chain couples TRBV10-2 to TRBJ2-7; no clear D gene. Germline CDR1 and CDR2: WSHSY and SAAADI. CDR3 size: 14 residues. V gave up 4 bases and J gave up 2 bases, with 12 bases separating them. The CDR3 here is CASSVFADTYEQYF. Written as DNA, the CDR3 is TGCGCCAGCAGTGTCTTCGCGGATACCTACGAGCAGTACTTC.